Following are 26 T cell receptor beta chains from one sample sequenced in a study of T cells in Graves' hyperthyroidism and ophthalmopathy. What was amplified from RNA transcripts were TCR beta CDR3 regions. Initially, a first-round RT-PCR of the TCR CDR3 employed the HTBI primer set. TCRdb reprocessed the multiplex PCR reads via MiXCR and lists one record per CDR3 protein. The sample carries over 550,000 distinct CDR3 sequences, 16% recorded once. The sample consisted of blood. Source of these receptors: a woman aged 18-30 years with Graves' hyperthyroidism.

This clonotype was observed many times. V gene TRBV28 combines with J gene TRBJ2-3, with TRBD2 matching over 7 bases. The CDR3 runs to 15 residues. CDR1 and CDR2 from the germline V gene are MDHEN and SYDVKM. The V segment lost 6 bases and the J segment 6 bases; nucleotides outside the gene matches: 12. The CDR3 DNA sequence: TGTGCCAGCAGCACTAGACTAGCTGGAGCGGATACGCAGTATTTT. Protein sequence: CASSTRLAGADTQYF.

This clonotype has at least ten counts. This sequence joins TRBV3-1 and TRBJ1-3; the D gene is possibly TRBD1 (5 bases). The CDR3 totals 14 residues. Germline assignment: CDR1 LGHDT and CDR2 YNNKEL (reference sequence). The V end lost 1 base, the J end lost 6 bases, and 10 bases lay between the germline ends. The CDR3 loop reads CASSQGRGTNTIYF. CDR3 coding DNA: TGTGCCAGCAGCCAAGGGAGGGGAACAAACACCATATATTTT. Drawing the rest from reference TRBV3-1 and TRBJ1-3, the complete variable domain is DTAVSQTPKYLVTQMGNDKSIKCEQNLGHDTMYWYKQDSKKFLKIMFSYNNKELIINETVPNRFSPKSPDKAHLNLHINSLELGDSAVYFCASSQGRGTNTIYFGEGSWLTVV.

This clonotype was observed a few times. The V call is TRBV5-1, the J call TRBJ1-2, with 7 bases identical to TRBD1. Germline CDR1 reads SGHRS; CDR2 reads YFSETQ. The CDR3 is made up of 13 amino acids. V was clipped by 4 bases and J by 5 bases; unmatched bases: 5. The CDR3 DNA follows: TGCGCCAGCAGCGAGGGGGCCTGGTATGGCTACACCTTC. Its protein is CASSEGAWYGYTF. Full variable domain (outside the CDR3, taken from reference TRBV5-1 and TRBJ1-2): KAGVTQTPRYLIKTRGQQVTLSCSPISGHRSVSWYQQTPGQGLQFLFEYFSETQRNKGNFPGRFSGRQFSNSRSEMNVSTLELGDSALYLCASSEGAWYGYTFGSGTRLTVV.

The chain uses TRBV27 and TRBJ2-5, with a tentative D call TRBD2 (7 bases). This CDR3 comprises 15 residues. Germline V gene sequence: CDR1 MNHEY, CDR2 SMNVEV (reference sequence). Trimming pared 6 bases from V and 5 bases from J, leaving 19 bases between. CDR3 protein: CASRPSRGGGETQYF. CDR3 sequence (DNA): TGTGCCAGCAGACCTTCGCGCGGGGGCGGGGAGACCCAGTACTTC.

This clonotype showed up many times. The gene calls are TRBV28 and TRBJ2-5; D gene uncertain. Germline V gene data show CDR1 as MDHEN and CDR2 as SYDVKM. The CDR3 covers 15 residues. Trimming shortened V by 8 bases and J by 5 bases, and 21 bases separated the two germline ends. The CDR3 sequence is CASRPPGMVGETQYF. CDR3 DNA sequence: TGTGCCAGCCGGCCTCCAGGCATGGTGGGGGAGACCCAGTACTTC.

This clonotype was observed many times. The V and J genes are TRBV12-3 or TRBV12-4 and TRBJ2-2; 7 bases match TRBD2. The CDR3 runs to 14 residues. V lost 7 bases and J lost 6; bases outside the gene matches: 8. The DNA of the CDR3 is TGTGCCAGCACTCTTCGGGGGGTGGCCGGGGAGCTGTTTTTT. It codes for CASTLRGVAGELFF.

This clonotype has a handful of counts. V and J are TRBV6-1 and TRBJ1-2; no clear D. Germline-derived CDR1 and CDR2 are MNHNS and SASEGT. This CDR3 is 12 amino acids long. V lost 2 bases and J 8 bases, leaving 9 bases between the germline ends. The CDR3 DNA reads TGTGCCAGCAGTGAACGGACGCGAGGCTACACCTTC. Encoded protein: CASSERTRGYTF.

The chain has TRBV19 and TRBJ1-1; D is unresolved. The CDR3 is 15 amino acids. Germline V gene data show CDR1 as LNHDA and CDR2 as SQIVND (reference sequence). Trimming shortened V by 4 bases and J by 8 bases, and 20 bases separated the two germline ends. The CDR3 region is CASSSSGSSIFEAFF. In nucleotides, the CDR3 is TGTGCCAGTAGTAGTTCAGGATCTTCAATTTTCGAAGCTTTCTTT.

The V gene is TRBV24-1, the J gene TRBJ2-1, with D perhaps TRBD1 (5 bases). The length of the CDR3 is 16 residues. V lost 7 bases, J lost 5 bases, and 20 bases lay in between. From germline, CDR1 is KGHDR and CDR2 SFDVKD. CDR3 bases: TGTGCCACCAGCTACCGATCCCCCAGCAGGGACAATGAGCAGTTCTTC. Protein sequence: CATSYRSPSRDNEQFF.

This sequence joins TRBV10-3 and TRBJ2-1; 8 nucleotides agree with TRBD2. The germline CDR1 and CDR2 sequences are ENHRY and SYGVKD. J gave up 4 bases and V 6 bases, and 8 bases lay outside the gene matches. The CDR3 has 15 residues. CDR3: CAIRTGGGDYNEQFF. The CDR3 DNA sequence: TGTGCCATCAGGACGGGGGGGGGAGATTACAATGAGCAGTTCTTC.

The chain carries TRBV18 and TRBJ2-2; the D gene could be TRBD1 or TRBD2 (5 bases each). Trimming stripped 5 bases from V and 3 bases from J, with 13 bases between. Per germline, CDR1 KGHSH and CDR2 LQKENI. The CDR3 runs 15 residues. The CDR3 protein is CASSTEGLDTGELFF. The CDR3 nucleotides read TGTGCCAGCTCAACCGAGGGGTTGGACACCGGGGAGCTGTTTTTT.

This clonotype was counted many times. This CDR3 reads CASRTPGLASPLEQYF. In DNA form, the CDR3 reads TGTGCCAGCAGGACCCCGGGACTAGCGAGTCCCCTGGAGCAGTACTTC. The genes are TRBV6-2 or TRBV6-3 and TRBJ2-7; 10 bases map to TRBD2. Trimming removed 6 bases from V and 7 bases from J; junction bases left unmatched: 15. The germline gives CDR1 MNHEY, CDR2 SVGEGT. The CDR3 length is 16 residues.

This clonotype was observed a few times. This chain connects TRBV4-3 to TRBJ2-2; 7 bases match TRBD1. Germline-derived CDR1 and CDR2 are LGHNA and YSLEER. This CDR3 is 18 amino acids long. V shed 4 bases and J 3 bases; nucleotides not matched to a gene: 14. Written as DNA, the CDR3 is TGCGCCAGCAGCCCAGAAGCACCGACAGGGAGCGACACCGGGGAGCTGTTTTTT. Translating gives CASSPEAPTGSDTGELFF.

In the case of this clonotype: A single base separates this from a much larger clone, so it may be a read error. This chain joins TRBV3-1 and TRBJ1-1; 7 nucleotides match TRBD1. Germline V CDR1 and CDR2: LGHDT, YNNKEL (reference sequence). The CDR3 runs 12 residues. CDR3 nucleotide sequence: TGTGCCAACAGCCGAGGGACAGCTGAAGCTTTCTTT. Translating gives CANSRGTAEAFF.

This chain connects TRBV6-2 or TRBV6-3 to TRBJ1-5; D unclear. Germline assignment: CDR1 MNHEY and CDR2 SVGEGT. This CDR3 spans 16 amino acids. Trimming took 0 bases from V and 3 from J, leaving 12 bases between them. CDR3 in DNA: TGTGCCAGCAGTTACTCGACGGGGTCCCCCAATCAGCCCCAGCATTTT. Protein product: CASSYSTGSPNQPQHF.

In its sample, this clonotype was seen many times. The chain links TRBV12-3 or TRBV12-4 to TRBJ1-1; D unclear. The CDR3 contains 15 residues. V was trimmed by 6 bases and J by 1 base, leaving 15 bases between them. Here the CDR3 reads CASRLATVSNTEAFF. The DNA of the CDR3 is TGTGCCAGCAGACTGGCGACGGTTTCGAACACTGAAGCTTTCTTT.

The CDR3 DNA sequence: TGTGCCACCAGTAGACAGGGTACCGGGGAGCTGTTTTTT. It is translated as CATSRQGTGELFF. The V and J genes are TRBV24-1 and TRBJ2-2; 7 nucleotides align to TRBD1. Losses at the gene ends were 6 bases for V and 5 bases for J; bases not matched to a gene: 2. Looked up from germline, CDR1 is KGHDR and CDR2 is SFDVKD. CDR3 size: 13 residues.

This clonotype came up many times. The chain joins TRBV11-2 to TRBJ2-3; D perhaps matches TRBD2 (7 bases). V dropped 1 base and J dropped 4 bases, with 12 bases sitting between them. This CDR3 is 15 amino acids long. CDR1 is SGHAT, CDR2 FQNNGV, per germline. The CDR3 nucleotides read TGTGCCAGCAGCTTAGCGGGGGGCGTGGCAGATACGCAGTATTTT. Translated, it gives CASSLAGGVADTQYF.

This clonotype has at least ten counts. The chain links TRBV27 to TRBJ1-4; D is uncertain. The CDR3 has 16 amino acids. Germline V gene lookup returns CDR1 MNHEY and CDR2 SMNVEV (reference sequence). V lost 3 bases to trimming and J lost 5 bases, with 16 bases between them. CDR3 sequence: CASSFRGGQLNEKLFF. CDR3 DNA sequence: TGTGCCAGCAGTTTTAGAGGAGGGCAATTGAATGAAAAACTGTTTTTT.

This clonotype was found a few times. The chain recombines TRBV20-1 with TRBJ1-5, with a weak D call TRBD1 (5 bases). Per the germline V gene, CDR1 is DFQATT and CDR2 is SNEGSKA (reference sequence). V gave up 5 bases and J gave up 2 bases, with 13 bases separating them. The CDR3 runs 14 residues. The CDR3 loop reads CSAGGPGGNQPQHF. CDR3 nucleotides: TGCAGTGCTGGGGGTCCCGGGGGCAATCAGCCCCAGCATTTT.

This clonotype has only a few counts. This chain connects TRBV6-5 to TRBJ2-1; TRBD2 aligns across 15 bases. The CDR3 contains 16 residues. Germline CDR1 reads MNHEY; CDR2 reads SVGAGI. After removal of 2 bases from V and 7 bases from J, the junction contained 3 bases not matched to a gene. The CDR3 sequence is CASSYGTSGRPNEQFF. The DNA of the CDR3 is TGTGCCAGCAGTTACGGGACTAGCGGGAGGCCTAATGAGCAGTTCTTC.

The rearrangement joins TRBV7-2 to TRBJ2-1; either TRBD1 or TRBD2 may supply D (5 bases each). Germline V CDR1 and CDR2: SGHTA, FQGNSA. Between the trimmed V and J ends, which lost 5 bases and 4 bases, there was a span of 18 bases. This CDR3 comprises 16 residues. Written as DNA, the CDR3 is TGTGCCAGCAGCCCCAGGGCGGGTACAGGATACAATGAGCAGTTCTTC. Amino acids: CASSPRAGTGYNEQFF.

The chain joins TRBV14 to TRBJ2-1, with 11 bases aligning to TRBD1. V lost 1 base, J lost 0 bases, and 2 bases stayed unmatched. Germline V gene data show CDR1 as SGHDN and CDR2 as FVKESK. The CDR3 consists of 17 residues. In DNA form, the CDR3 reads TGTGCCAGCAGCCAAGGGACAGGGGGCATCTCCTACAATGAGCAGTTCTTC. It yields the protein CASSQGTGGISYNEQFF. Filled out from reference TRBV14 and TRBJ2-1, the complete variable domain reads EAGVTQFPSHSVIEKGQTVTLRCDPISGHDNLYWYRRVMGKEIKFLLHFVKESKQDESGMPNNRFLAERTGGTYSTLKVQPAELEDSGVYFCASSQGTGGISYNEQFFGPGTRLTVL.

This clonotype turned up a few times. The rearrangement links TRBV19 to TRBJ2-3, with TRBD2 matching 11 bases. Germline V gene sequence: CDR1 LNHDA, CDR2 SQIVND (reference sequence). V was pared by 6 bases and J by 3 bases, with 5 bases of the junction left unmatched. The CDR3 length is 15 residues. CDR3 in DNA: TGTGCCAGTAGGTTAGCGGGGGGGCCGACAGATACGCAGTATTTT. This codes for CASRLAGGPTDTQYF.

This clonotype appeared many times. The J gene is TRBJ2-3, the V gene TRBV20-1; D is uncertain. The CDR3 is 14 amino acids. Trimming left V 4 bases short and J 5 bases short, with 16 bases between. CDR1 is DFQATT, CDR2 SNEGSKA, per germline (reference sequence). The CDR3 DNA sequence: TGCAGTGCTAACCCATTCAACCATGGAGATACGCAGTATTTT. Residues: CSANPFNHGDTQYF.

This clonotype was observed a few times. This rearrangement joins TRBV6-1 to TRBJ2-7; TRBD1 agrees at 9 bases. This CDR3 contains 16 residues. Germline lookup yields CDR1 MNHNS and CDR2 SASEGT. J gave up 1 base and V 0 bases, and 4 bases lay outside the gene matches. This CDR3 reads CASSEAQGTGSYEQYF. The DNA of the CDR3 is TGTGCCAGCAGTGAAGCGCAGGGGACAGGGTCCTACGAGCAGTACTTC.